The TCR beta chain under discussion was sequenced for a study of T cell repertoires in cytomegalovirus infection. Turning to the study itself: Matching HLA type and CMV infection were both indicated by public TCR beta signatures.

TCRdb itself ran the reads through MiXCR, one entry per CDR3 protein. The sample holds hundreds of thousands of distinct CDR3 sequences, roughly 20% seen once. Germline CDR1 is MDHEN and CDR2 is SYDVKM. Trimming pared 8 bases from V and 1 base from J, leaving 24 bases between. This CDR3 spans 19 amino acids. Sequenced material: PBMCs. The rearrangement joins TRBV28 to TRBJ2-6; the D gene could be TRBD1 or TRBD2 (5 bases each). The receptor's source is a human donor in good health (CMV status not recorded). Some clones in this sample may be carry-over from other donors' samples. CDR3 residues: CASGPEGIGRFSGANVLTF. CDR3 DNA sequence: TGTGCCAGCGGTCCAGAGGGGATAGGTCGGTTTTCTGGGGCCAACGTCCTGACTTTC. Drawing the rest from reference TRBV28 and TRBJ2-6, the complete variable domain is DVKVTQSSRYLVKRTGEKVFLECVQDMDHENMFWYRQDPGLGLRLIYFSYDVKMKEKGDIPEGYSVSREKKERFSLILESASTNQTSMYLCASGPEGIGRFSGANVLTFGAGSRLTVL.